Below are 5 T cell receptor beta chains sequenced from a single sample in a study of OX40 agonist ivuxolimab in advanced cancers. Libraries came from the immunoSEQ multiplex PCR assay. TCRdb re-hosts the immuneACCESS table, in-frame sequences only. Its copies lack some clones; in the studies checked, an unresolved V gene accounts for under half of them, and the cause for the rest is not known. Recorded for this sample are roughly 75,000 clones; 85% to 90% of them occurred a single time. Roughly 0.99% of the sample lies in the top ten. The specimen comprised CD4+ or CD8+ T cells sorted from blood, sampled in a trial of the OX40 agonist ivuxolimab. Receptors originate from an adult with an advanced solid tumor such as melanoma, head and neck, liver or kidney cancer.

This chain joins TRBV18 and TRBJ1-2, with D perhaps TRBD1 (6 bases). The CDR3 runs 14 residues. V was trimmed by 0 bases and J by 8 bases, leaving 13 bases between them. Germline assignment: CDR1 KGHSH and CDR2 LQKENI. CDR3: CASSPPRGRGGYTF. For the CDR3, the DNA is TGTGCCAGCTCACCACCGCGGGGGCGCGGGGGCTACACCTTC. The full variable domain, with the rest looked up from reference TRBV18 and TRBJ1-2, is NAGVMQNPRHLVRRRGQEARLRCSPMKGHSHVYWYRQLPEEGLKFMVYLQKENIIDESGMPKERFSAEFPKEGPSILRIQQVVRGDSAAYFCASSPPRGRGGYTFGSGTRLTVV.

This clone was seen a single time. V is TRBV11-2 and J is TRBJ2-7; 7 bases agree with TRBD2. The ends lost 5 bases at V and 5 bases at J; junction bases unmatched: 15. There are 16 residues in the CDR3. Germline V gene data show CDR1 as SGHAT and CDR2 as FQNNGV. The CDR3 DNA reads TGTGCCAGCAGCCCGTTAGGGGCGGGAGTCGGTAACGAGCAGTACTTC. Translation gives CASSPLGAGVGNEQYF.

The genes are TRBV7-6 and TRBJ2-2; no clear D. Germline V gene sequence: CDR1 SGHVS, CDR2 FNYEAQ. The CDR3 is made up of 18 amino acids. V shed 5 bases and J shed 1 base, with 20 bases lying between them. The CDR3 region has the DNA TGTGCCAGCAGCCATGTTCAAGGCGCCTCTAAGAACACCGGGGAGCTGTTTTTT. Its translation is CASSHVQGASKNTGELFF.

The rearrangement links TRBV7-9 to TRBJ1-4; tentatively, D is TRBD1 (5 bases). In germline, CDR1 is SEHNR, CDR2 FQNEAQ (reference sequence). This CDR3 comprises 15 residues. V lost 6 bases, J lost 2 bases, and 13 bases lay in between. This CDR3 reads CASRPSGPTNEKLFF. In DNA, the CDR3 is TGTGCCAGCAGGCCATCAGGGCCCACTAATGAAAAACTGTTTTTT. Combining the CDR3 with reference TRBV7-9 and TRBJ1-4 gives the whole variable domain DTGVSQNPRHKITKRGQNVTFRCDPISEHNRLYWYRQTLGQGPEFLTYFQNEAQLEKSRLLSDRFSAERPKGSFSTLEIQRTEQGDSAMYLCASRPSGPTNEKLFFGSGTQLSVL.

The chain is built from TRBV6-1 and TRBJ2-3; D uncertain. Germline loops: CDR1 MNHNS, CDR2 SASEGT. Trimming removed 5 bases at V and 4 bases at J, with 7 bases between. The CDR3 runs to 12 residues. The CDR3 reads CASSPVADTQYF. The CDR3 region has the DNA TGTGCCAGCAGTCCGGTGGCAGATACGCAGTATTTT.